A single sample gave rise to the 6 T cell receptor beta chains below, sequenced in a study of blood T cell repertoires in COVID-19. Generated by immunoSEQ multiplex PCR, the TCRdb table keeps only in-frame clones and is missing some. The top ten hold less than 2.5% of the sample, which has fewer than 180,000 clones, 75% to 90% seen once. Sequencing was performed on peripheral blood. These receptors came from a man between 65 and 85 years old with acute or convalescent COVID-19.

This clone is a singleton in its sample. V is TRBV4-1 and J is TRBJ1-1, with 8 positions matching TRBD1. CDR1 and CDR2 (germline): MGHRA, YSYEKL. The CDR3 length is 19 residues. V lost 0 bases, J lost 8 bases, and 20 bases stayed unmatched. The CDR3 bases are TGCGCCAGCAGCCAAGATCGAGGGGGAACGGACAGGGTTGTGGCCGAAGCTTTCTTT. It specifies CASSQDRGGTDRVVAEAFF.

This rearrangement joins TRBV3-1 (or the pseudogene TRBV3-2) to TRBJ2-1; TRBD1 might be the D (6 bases). Germline CDR1 LGHDT, CDR2 YNNKEL (reference sequence). The CDR3 is made up of 18 amino acids. The V end lost 0 bases, the J end lost 7 bases, and 22 bases lay between the germline ends. CDR3 in DNA: TGTGCCAGCAGCCAAGAAGTCGTCGGGACAAGGGATTGGAATGAGCAGTTCTTC. This codes for CASSQEVVGTRDWNEQFF.

The chain employs TRBV10-3 and TRBJ2-3; TRBD2 might be the D (6 bases). In germline, CDR1 is ENHRY, CDR2 SYGVKD. The CDR3 sequence is 16 residues long. Trimming removed 3 bases from V and 1 base from J, with 14 bases in between. The CDR3 spells CAISEWGELGTDTQYF. The CDR3 DNA reads as TGTGCCATCAGTGAATGGGGGGAGCTTGGCACAGATACGCAGTATTTT.

The chain combines TRBV25-1 with TRBJ1-3; TRBD1 matches 7 bases. There are 15 residues in the CDR3. V lost 6 bases and J lost 2; bases outside the gene matches: 7. Per germline, CDR1 MGHDK and CDR2 SYGVNS. CDR3 bases: TGTGCCAGCAGCGCCGCCGACAGGGCTGGAAACACCATATATTTT. Encoded protein: CASSAADRAGNTIYF.

CDR3 region: CASSPTSIEQYF. CDR3 bases: TGTGCCAGCAGCCCCACTAGTATCGAGCAGTACTTC. The rearrangement links TRBV6-6 to TRBJ2-7; TRBD2 is a possible D gene (5 bases). Trimming shortened V by 6 bases and J by 6 bases, and 12 bases separated the two germline ends. The CDR3 is 12 amino acids. CDR1 and CDR2 from the germline V gene are MNHNY and SVGAGI (reference sequence).

This clone has a single count. The V call is TRBV9, the J call TRBJ2-5, with 7 bases that match TRBD1. The junction had 4 bases not matched to a gene; V was cut back by 0 bases and J by 5 bases. Germline V gene lookup returns CDR1 SGDLS and CDR2 YYNGEE. CDR3 length: 14 amino acids. This CDR3 reads CASSVGGGVETQYF. The CDR3 DNA is TGTGCCAGCAGCGTAGGAGGGGGCGTGGAGACCCAGTACTTC.